The sequence of this TCR beta chain was determined in a study of T cell repertoires in cytomegalovirus infection. Study-wide findings and caveats: The ex vivo response was dominated by HLA-C-restricted CMV-specific TCR beta clonotypes.

This CDR3 is 15 amino acids long. The V gene's germline CDR1 is MDHEN and CDR2 SYDVKM. Concerning this clonotype: The target antigen is unknown. A junction end diverges from the germline sequence, so it may reflect a read error.

TCRdb re-called the reads with MiXCR, one entry per CDR3 protein. The table includes about 150,000 distinct CDR3 sequences, roughly a quarter detected once. The source is a human donor in good health (CMV status not recorded). Some clones in this sample may be carry-over from other donors' samples. Source material: PBMCs. The chain is built from TRBV28 and TRBJ2-5; D uncertain. The CDR3 reads CANSSRCNLMETQYF. CDR3 nucleotide sequence: TGTGCCAACAGTTCTAGGTGTAACCTGATGGAGACCCAGTACTTC.